What follows is one T cell receptor (beta chain) and its context. Method: immunoSEQ multiplex PCR; TCRdb's copy keeps in-frame clones and lacks some. The sample yields tens of thousands of clones, around nine tenths seen once. V shed 4 bases, J shed 4 bases, and the junction held 7 bases outside the gene matches. CDR1 and CDR2 (germline): SGHRS, YFSETQ. CDR3 length equals 14 residues. These data belong to a study of blood T cell repertoires in COVID-19. This clonotype originated in a man aged 55 to 69 with COVID-19, enrolled during active disease. The specimen was peripheral blood. V gene TRBV5-1 combines with J gene TRBJ1-1; 7 nucleotides match TRBD1. The CDR3 here is CASSLETGSTEAFF. The CDR3 nucleotides read TGCGCCAGCAGCCTAGAGACAGGGAGCACTGAAGCTTTCTTT.